This T cell receptor (beta chain) was captured by sequencing in a study of blood T cell repertoires in COVID-19. Study at large: The analysed material was cDNA or gDNA that came from T cells, B-cell-depleted T cells, or PBMCs.

The protocol was immunoSEQ multiplex PCR, while the TCRdb copy is restricted to in-frame clones and leaves out a portion. The sample yields 200,000 to 300,000 clones, about 90% seen once. The CDR3 has 17 residues. The V gene's germline CDR1 is MNHEY and CDR2 SVGEGT. The V gene end was trimmed by 4 bases and the J gene end by 8 bases; junction bases not matched to a gene: 13. Sequenced input: PBMCs or T cells enriched from blood (not recorded which). The receptor comes from a woman aged 25 to 39 with acute COVID-19. This chain joins TRBV6-2 or TRBV6-3 and TRBJ1-6; 8 bases map to TRBD1. The DNA of the CDR3 is TGTGCCAGCAGTTTCACCGCCGACAGGGGAAGGGATTCACCCCTCCACTTT. Protein: CASSFTADRGRDSPLHF.